The 28 T cell receptor beta chains below come from one sample, sequenced in a study of T cell changes during pregnancy in multiple sclerosis (dated 2019 in TCRdb). Library preparation used the immunoSEQ multiplex PCR assay. Drawn from immuneACCESS, this table holds only the in-frame rearrangements with V and J called that TCRdb kept. Clones are partly lost; checked studies trace under half to an unresolved V gene and leave the rest unexplained. This sample has 45,000 to 55,000 clones in its table, and nearly 95% of those were observed once. The leading ten clones occupy approximately 2% of the sample. Sample: peripheral blood, taken in the third trimester of pregnancy. The source of these receptors is a female donor with multiple sclerosis, enrolled in a pregnancy study.

The J gene is TRBJ2-1, the V gene TRBV12-5; D possibly corresponds to TRBD2 (6 bases). V was pared by 7 bases and J by 9 bases, with 13 bases between. CDR3 length: 12 residues. CDR1 is LGHNT and CDR2 is FRNRAP in the germline V gene. The CDR3 nucleotides are TGTGCTAGTGAGAATAGCGGTGTTGAGCAGTTCTTC. Its translation: CASENSGVEQFF.

The sample holds one count of this clone. This chain links TRBV27 with TRBJ2-1, with 8 bases fitting TRBD2. In germline, CDR1 is MNHEY, CDR2 SMNVEV (reference sequence). The CDR3 has 15 amino acids. V lost 4 bases to trimming and J lost 1 base; unmatched junction nucleotides: 3. This CDR3 reads CASSYERGSYNEQFF. The CDR3 DNA follows: TGTGCCAGCAGTTATGAGCGGGGGTCCTACAATGAGCAGTTCTTC.

The chain couples TRBV28 to TRBJ1-2; D call uncertain. The CDR3 sequence is 12 residues long. Looked up from germline, CDR1 is MDHEN and CDR2 is SYDVKM. Deletions cut 11 bases from V and 6 bases from J, with 16 bases between. CDR3 in amino acids: CAGQGGDDGYTF. The CDR3 coding sequence is TGTGCCGGTCAAGGCGGCGATGATGGCTACACCTTC.

Here the CDR3 reads CASSRQNTGELFF. The CDR3 DNA follows: TGTGCCAGCAGCCGACAGAACACCGGGGAGCTGTTTTTT. This chain uses TRBV6-5 with TRBJ2-2; D is ambiguous. The CDR3 covers 13 residues. Germline CDR1 is MNHEY and CDR2 is SVGAGI. V lost 6 bases to trimming and J lost 1 base, with 6 bases between them.

This sequence joins TRBV7-2 and TRBJ2-3, with TRBD2 matching over 7 bases. This CDR3 comprises 13 residues. V shed 5 bases, J shed 4 bases, and the junction held 3 bases outside the gene matches. The germline V gene has CDR1 SGHTA and CDR2 FQGNSA. CDR3 region: CASSQGLADTQYF. The CDR3 DNA follows: TGTGCCAGCAGCCAAGGACTAGCAGATACGCAGTATTTT.

The chain is built from TRBV2 and TRBJ1-3; possibly TRBD1 for D (5 bases). This CDR3 has 16 residues. CDR1 and CDR2 from the germline V gene are SNHLY and FYNNEI. V lost 6 bases and J lost 0, with 15 bases in between. The CDR3 bases are TGTGCCAGCAGGGAGGGACGGAAGGCCTCTGGAAACACCATATATTTT. It is translated as CASREGRKASGNTIYF.

CDR3 sequence reads: CSAIRGGGYTF. In nucleotides, the CDR3 is TGCAGTGCTATTCGGGGGGGAGGCTACACCTTC. This chain joins TRBV20-1 and TRBJ1-2; D is perhaps TRBD1 (5 bases). This CDR3 has 11 amino acids. Trimming cost V 4 bases and J 8 bases, with 11 bases left between them. From germline, CDR1 is DFQATT and CDR2 SNEGSKA (reference sequence).

J is TRBJ2-3 and V is TRBV7-9, with no clear D. The V end lost 1 base, the J end lost 4 bases, and 6 bases lay between the germline ends. The CDR3 consists of 13 residues. Germline lookup yields CDR1 SEHNR and CDR2 FQNEAQ (reference sequence). This CDR3 reads CASSLETPDTQYF. Here the CDR3 DNA reads TGTGCCAGCAGCTTAGAGACTCCAGATACGCAGTATTTT.

V is TRBV28 and J is TRBJ2-2, with 8 nucleotides matching TRBD2. The CDR3 spans 16 residues. Per the germline V gene, CDR1 is MDHEN and CDR2 is SYDVKM. Trimming cost V 6 bases and J 7 bases; bases outside gene matches: 13. CDR3 in DNA: TGTGCCAGCAGCTACAGCGGGAGCTTTTCGGGCGGGGAGCTGTTTTTT. Protein: CASSYSGSFSGGELFF.

The CDR3 coding sequence is TGTGCCAGCAGCTTAACGGGGTCTAGCGGGAGTTTTGGCGAGCAGTACTTC. Its translation is CASSLTGSSGSFGEQYF. The chain carries TRBV7-3 and TRBJ2-7; 10 nucleotides line up with TRBD2. Germline V gene sequence: CDR1 SGHTA, CDR2 FQGTGA. CDR3 length: 17 amino acids. The V and J ends lost 0 bases and 6 bases, in that order; junction bases with no gene match: 11. Full variable domain (missing parts from reference TRBV7-3 and TRBJ2-7): GAGVSQTPSNKVTEKGKYVELRCDPISGHTALYWYRQSLGQGPEFLIYFQGTGAADDSGLPNDRFFAVRPEGSVSTLKIQRTERGDSAVYLCASSLTGSSGSFGEQYFGPGTRLTVT.

The CDR3 DNA is TGTGCCAGCAGACTAGCGGGAGGGCCCTACAATGAGCAGTTCTTC. This codes for CASRLAGGPYNEQFF. V and J are TRBV27 and TRBJ2-1, with 13 bases lining up with TRBD2. The CDR3 covers 15 residues. In germline, CDR1 is MNHEY, CDR2 SMNVEV (reference sequence). Trimming at V came to 6 bases and at J to 2 bases, leaving 1 base not matched to a gene.

This sequence joins TRBV14 and TRBJ2-1; TRBD1 aligns across 12 bases. The CDR3 consists of 17 residues. V lost 2 bases and J lost 7; bases outside the gene matches: 9. Looked up from germline, CDR1 is SGHDN and CDR2 is FVKESK. Here the CDR3 reads CASSQWGTGGAGNEQFF. For the CDR3, the DNA is TGTGCCAGCAGCCAATGGGGGACAGGGGGCGCGGGTAATGAGCAGTTCTTC.

V gene TRBV18 combines with J gene TRBJ2-5, with a possible D match to TRBD1 (7 bases). Germline V gene data show CDR1 as KGHSH and CDR2 as LQKENI. The CDR3 contains 13 residues. V lost 8 bases, J lost 5 bases, and 15 bases lay in between. CDR3 in amino acids: CASRTTGRETQYF. The CDR3 region has the DNA TGTGCCAGCCGAACGACAGGGAGGGAGACCCAGTACTTC.

This CDR3 reads CASSLAGSGNTIYF. CDR3 bases: TGTGCCAGCAGCTTAGCAGGCTCTGGAAACACCATATATTTT. The rearrangement uses TRBV11-2 and TRBJ1-3; D uncertain. This CDR3 spans 14 amino acids. V was pared by 1 base and J by 0 bases, with 4 bases between. Germline V gene sequence: CDR1 SGHAT, CDR2 FQNNGV.

This chain joins TRBV5-1 and TRBJ2-5; the D gene is possibly TRBD2 (6 bases). Germline V CDR1 and CDR2: SGHRS, YFSETQ. This CDR3 region has 13 residues. V was trimmed by 4 bases and J by 3 bases, leaving 10 bases between them. In DNA form, the CDR3 reads TGCGCCAGCAGCGGGGGGAGAGAAGAGACCCAGTACTTC. Amino acids: CASSGGREETQYF.

The chain couples TRBV27 to TRBJ2-1; 7 bases are shared with TRBD1. V lost 3 bases to trimming and J lost 6 bases; unmatched junction nucleotides: 5. The germline V gene encodes CDR1 MNHEY and CDR2 SMNVEV (reference sequence). The length of the CDR3 is 14 residues. CDR3 protein: CASSLDGTANEQFF. The CDR3 region has the DNA TGTGCCAGCAGTTTGGACGGGACAGCCAATGAGCAGTTCTTC.

The chain is built from TRBV5-1 and TRBJ2-7; D is possibly TRBD1 (6 bases). The ends were cut back, 3 bases at V and 0 bases at J, with 10 bases in the middle. Germline-derived CDR1 and CDR2 are SGHRS and YFSETQ. The CDR3 loop spans 14 amino acids. In nucleotides, the CDR3 is TGCGCCAGCAGCTCCGGGACACCCTCCTACGAGCAGTACTTC. Amino acids: CASSSGTPSYEQYF.

The J gene is TRBJ2-1, the V gene TRBV9; TRBD1 agrees at 9 bases. CDR3 length: 15 amino acids. The V gene end was trimmed by 4 bases and the J gene end by 2 bases; junction bases not matched to a gene: 4. Germline values: CDR1 SGDLS, CDR2 YYNGEE. The CDR3 here is CASSSGQGTYNEQFF. The CDR3 region has the DNA TGTGCCAGCAGCTCGGGACAGGGTACCTACAATGAGCAGTTCTTC.

The chain is built from TRBV9 and TRBJ2-3, with no clear D. Trimming cost V 0 bases and J 2 bases, with 10 bases left between them. The germline V gene encodes CDR1 SGDLS and CDR2 YYNGEE. The CDR3 length is 15 residues. The CDR3 loop reads CASSVGAGNTDTQYF. Written as DNA, the CDR3 is TGTGCCAGCAGCGTAGGGGCAGGTAACACAGATACGCAGTATTTT.

The chain recombines TRBV7-8 with TRBJ2-5; 8 positions match TRBD2. Germline V gene sequence: CDR1 SGHVS, CDR2 FQNEAQ. V trimming: 5 bases; J trimming: 2 bases; junction bases outside the gene matches: 16. CDR3 length: 18 amino acids. The CDR3 loop is CASSLSLAAQPWQETQYF. CDR3 DNA: TGTGCCAGCAGCCTCTCACTAGCGGCCCAGCCATGGCAAGAGACCCAGTACTTC.

The chain combines TRBV11-2 with TRBJ2-7; D is unclear. The CDR3 is 13 amino acids. Germline CDR1 reads SGHAT; CDR2 reads FQNNGV. The V end was cut by 0 bases, the J end by 4 bases, with 7 bases between. CDR3 coding DNA: TGTGCCAGCAGCTTAGAACACCAATACGAGCAGTACTTC. Amino acids: CASSLEHQYEQYF.

The chain links TRBV27 to TRBJ2-7, with 13 bases identical to TRBD2. CDR3 length: 16 residues. Germline CDR1 and CDR2: MNHEY and SMNVEV (reference sequence). With 8 bases clipped from V and 6 bases from J, the junction kept 13 bases outside the gene matches. CDR3 DNA: TGTGCCAGCCCACCCACTAGCGGGAGGGCCGGACCCGAGCAGTACTTC. As protein: CASPPTSGRAGPEQYF.

Here the CDR3 reads CASSLQNSYTEAFF. The CDR3 DNA reads TGTGCCAGCAGCTTGCAAAACAGCTACACTGAAGCTTTCTTT. J is TRBJ1-1 and V is TRBV7-2; no clear D gene. Trimming took 3 bases from V and 3 from J, leaving 11 bases between them. Germline loops: CDR1 SGHTA, CDR2 FQGNSA. The CDR3 is 14 amino acids. The full variable domain, completed using reference TRBV7-2 and TRBJ1-1, is GAGVSQSPSNKVTEKGKDVELRCDPISGHTALYWYRQSLGQGLEFLIYFQGNSAPDKSGLPSDRFSAERTGGSVSTLTIQRTQQEDSAVYLCASSLQNSYTEAFFGQGTRLTVV.

V and J are TRBV19 and TRBJ1-2, with D unclear. Trimming took 6 bases from V and 3 from J, leaving 14 bases between them. This CDR3 comprises 14 residues. Germline-derived CDR1 and CDR2 are LNHDA and SQIVND (reference sequence). CDR3 amino acids: CASRTPGEDYGYTF. The CDR3 nucleotides read TGTGCCAGTAGGACCCCCGGGGAAGACTATGGCTACACCTTC.

As DNA, the CDR3 is TGTGCCAGCAGCCCCCCGCCGCTAGAGTTCTACGAGCAGTACTTC. Amino acid sequence: CASSPPPLEFYEQYF. The chain combines TRBV6-6 with TRBJ2-7; D is uncertain. The germline V and J ends were trimmed by 6 bases and 3 bases, with 18 bases remaining between them. The CDR3 is made up of 15 amino acids. Germline values: CDR1 MNHNY, CDR2 SVGAGI (reference sequence).

The chain employs TRBV7-9 and TRBJ2-7; no clear D gene. V lost 5 bases to trimming and J lost 0 bases, with 5 bases between them. The CDR3 is 12 amino acids. The V gene's germline CDR1 is SEHNR and CDR2 FQNEAQ (reference sequence). The CDR3 spells CASSTGSYEQYF. The CDR3 coding sequence is TGTGCCAGCAGCACGGGCTCCTACGAGCAGTACTTC. The full variable domain, its missing parts supplied by reference TRBV7-9 and TRBJ2-7, is DTGVSQNPRHKITKRGQNVTFRCDPISEHNRLYWYRQTLGQGPEFLTYFQNEAQLEKSRLLSDRFSAERPKGSFSTLEIQRTEQGDSAMYLCASSTGSYEQYFGPGTRLTVT.

The rearrangement uses TRBV7-9 and TRBJ2-3; TRBD2 is a possible D gene (5 bases). V was clipped by 2 bases and J by 6 bases, with 12 bases between them. Germline lookup yields CDR1 SEHNR and CDR2 FQNEAQ (reference sequence). This CDR3 spans 14 amino acids. The DNA of the CDR3 is TGTGCCAGCAGCTTATTAAGCGGAGCTGATACGCAGTATTTT. As protein: CASSLLSGADTQYF.

J is TRBJ2-2 and V is TRBV6-5, with D perhaps matching TRBD2 (6 bases). Germline V lookup: CDR1 MNHEY, CDR2 SVGAGI. There are 15 residues in the CDR3. V gave up 0 bases and J gave up 7 bases, with 12 bases separating them. The CDR3 DNA follows: TGTGCCAGCAGTTACTCGAAAGCGGGTAGCGGGGAGCTGTTTTTT. It encodes CASSYSKAGSGELFF.